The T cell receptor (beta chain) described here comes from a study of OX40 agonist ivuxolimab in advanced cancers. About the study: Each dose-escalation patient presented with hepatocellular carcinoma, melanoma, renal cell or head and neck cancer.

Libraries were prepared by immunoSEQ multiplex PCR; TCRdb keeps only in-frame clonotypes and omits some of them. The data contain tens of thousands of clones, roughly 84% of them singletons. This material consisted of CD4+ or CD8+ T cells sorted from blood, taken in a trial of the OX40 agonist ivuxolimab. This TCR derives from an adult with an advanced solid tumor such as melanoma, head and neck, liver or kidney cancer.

CDR3 sequence reads: CASSLLGREAFF. DNA of the CDR3: TGTGCCAGCAGTCTCTTGGGGAGGGAAGCTTTCTTT. The V and J genes are TRBV28 and TRBJ1-1, with D unresolved. The germline V gene has CDR1 MDHEN and CDR2 SYDVKM. Trimming cost V 5 bases and J 8 bases, with 12 bases left between them. The CDR3 contains 12 residues.